Included here is one TCR beta chain sequence, with context. Its antigen is still unknown. This CDR3 contains 16 residues. Trimming took 7 bases from V and 0 from J, leaving 16 bases between them. Per the germline V gene, CDR1 is SNHLY and CDR2 is FYNNEI. Method: immunoSEQ multiplex PCR; TCRdb's copy keeps in-frame clones and lacks some. The sample carries roughly 90,000 clones, 80% to 90% recorded once. This sample stems from a study of T cell responses to AZD1222 COVID-19 vaccine. Findings and limits, study-wide: In a largely white British group with more females than males, clonal diversity was possibly underestimated. Recipients of AZD1222 seropositive at baseline numbered only five or six.

This receptor was taken from an adult in good health. The material was peripheral blood, obtained on day 0 of AZD1222 vaccination. The V call is TRBV2, the J call TRBJ2-4, with D perhaps given as TRBD1 or TRBD2 (5 bases each). In DNA, the CDR3 is TGTGCCAGCATGGACCGGGGCGGGTTAGCCAAAAACATTCAGTACTTC. It specifies CASMDRGGLAKNIQYF.